Listed below are T cell receptor beta chains from one sample, sequenced in a study of blood T cell repertoires in COVID-19. Sequenced by immunoSEQ multiplex PCR; TCRdb stores in-frame clones only, minus some. The sample carries about 120,000 clones, around 85% recorded once. Input material: peripheral blood. The receptors originated from a man between 65 and 80 years old who had recovered from COVID-19. Each CDR3 is given with its conserved first and last residue. A D gene is named only where the DNA matches it firmly. Not all rows give a size; the values are once, few, many and, for expanded clones, a class.

d_gene: TRBD2; abundance: NA; len: 14; v_gene: TRBV7-3; j_gene: TRBJ2-2; CDR3aa: CASSRGGVEGELFF; CDR3nt: TGTGCCAGCAGCCGGGGAGGGGTTGAGGGGGAGCTGTTTTTT
d_gene: NA; abundance: NA; len: 14; v_gene: TRBV30; j_gene: TRBJ1-2; CDR3aa: CAWNLFAEGYGYTF; CDR3nt: TGTGCCTGGAATCTCTTTGCCGAGGGTTATGGCTACACCTTC
d_gene: NA; abundance: NA; len: 12; v_gene: TRBV6-5; j_gene: TRBJ2-2; CDR3aa: CASGLNAGELFF; CDR3nt: TGTGCCAGCGGGCTCAACGCCGGGGAGCTGTTTTTT
d_gene: TRBD2; abundance: NA; len: 15; v_gene: TRBV4-3; j_gene: TRBJ2-7; CDR3aa: CASSQGGGRFYEQYF; CDR3nt: TGCGCCAGCAGCCAGGGGGGCGGGAGGTTCTACGAGCAGTACTTC
d_gene: NA; abundance: NA; len: 13; v_gene: TRBV10-3; j_gene: TRBJ1-5; CDR3aa: CAISAGGNQPQHF; CDR3nt: TGTGCCATCAGTGCCGGGGGCAATCAGCCCCAGCATTTT
d_gene: NA; abundance: NA; len: 14; v_gene: TRBV5-1; j_gene: TRBJ1-4; CDR3aa: CASRSGVANEKLFF; CDR3nt: TGCGCCAGCAGGTCCGGGGTTGCTAATGAAAAACTGTTTTTT
d_gene: TRBD1; abundance: NA; len: 16; v_gene: TRBV18; j_gene: TRBJ1-4; CDR3aa: CASSAVRGAANEKLFF; CDR3nt: TGTGCCAGCTCAGCCGTCAGGGGGGCGGCTAATGAAAAACTGTTTTTT
d_gene: NA; abundance: NA; len: 14; v_gene: TRBV6-5; j_gene: TRBJ2-1; CDR3aa: CASSYYADSGEQFF; CDR3nt: TGTGCCAGCAGTTACTACGCGGACAGCGGTGAGCAGTTCTTC
d_gene: NA; abundance: NA; len: 15; v_gene: TRBV28; j_gene: TRBJ1-2; CDR3aa: CASSLTGAGNYGYTF; CDR3nt: TGTGCCAGCAGTCTGACGGGAGCTGGCAACTATGGCTACACCTTC
d_gene: NA; abundance: NA; len: 14; v_gene: TRBV7-2; j_gene: TRBJ1-2; CDR3aa: CASSSRWTNYGYTF; CDR3nt: TGTGCCAGCAGCTCCAGGTGGACTAACTATGGCTACACCTTC
d_gene: NA; abundance: NA; len: 13; v_gene: TRBV2; j_gene: TRBJ2-3; CDR3aa: CASSLGSTDTQYF; CDR3nt: TGTGCCAGCAGCCTGGGCAGCACAGATACGCAGTATTTT
d_gene: TRBD1; abundance: NA; len: 14; v_gene: TRBV19; j_gene: TRBJ1-6; CDR3aa: CASSIDRGQSPLHF; CDR3nt: TGTGCCAGTAGTATTGACAGGGGGCAGTCACCCCTCCACTTT
d_gene: NA; abundance: NA; len: 13; v_gene: TRBV2; j_gene: TRBJ2-1; CDR3aa: CASSETRDNEQFF; CDR3nt: TGTGCCAGCAGTGAAACCAGGGACAATGAGCAGTTCTTC
d_gene: TRBD1; abundance: NA; len: 16; v_gene: TRBV5-4; j_gene: TRBJ2-7; CDR3aa: CASSGGPGQGNYEQYF; CDR3nt: TGTGCCAGCAGCGGAGGGCCGGGACAGGGGAACTACGAGCAGTACTTC
d_gene: TRBD1; abundance: NA; len: 14; v_gene: TRBV5-4; j_gene: TRBJ2-4; CDR3aa: CASSLQGAGNIQYF; CDR3nt: TGTGCCAGCAGCCTACAGGGGGCCGGCAACATTCAGTACTTC
d_gene: TRBD1; abundance: NA; len: 15; v_gene: TRBV20-1; j_gene: TRBJ1-2; CDR3aa: CSASLWGQGNYGYTF; CDR3nt: TGCAGTGCTAGTCTCTGGGGACAGGGTAACTATGGCTACACCTTC
d_gene: NA; abundance: NA; len: 17; v_gene: TRBV30; j_gene: TRBJ2-7; CDR3aa: CAWSRVEGAFFSYEQYF; CDR3nt: TGTGCCTGGAGTAGGGTGGAGGGGGCTTTTTTCTCCTACGAGCAGTACTTC
d_gene: TRBD2; abundance: NA; len: 16; v_gene: TRBV9; j_gene: TRBJ2-7; CDR3aa: CASSVGLAGDPSEQYF; CDR3nt: TGTGCCAGCAGCGTGGGACTAGCGGGAGATCCTTCCGAGCAGTACTTC
d_gene: NA; abundance: NA; len: 14; v_gene: TRBV7-3; j_gene: TRBJ2-5; CDR3aa: CASSTFSGQETQYF; CDR3nt: TGTGCCAGCAGCACGTTTTCGGGGCAAGAGACCCAGTACTTC
d_gene: NA; abundance: NA; len: 13; v_gene: TRBV10-2; j_gene: TRBJ2-7; CDR3aa: CASRPGALHEQYF; CDR3nt: TGCGCCAGCCGACCTGGGGCCCTCCACGAGCAGTACTTC
d_gene: NA; abundance: NA; len: 15; v_gene: TRBV5-8; j_gene: TRBJ2-3; CDR3aa: CASSPRGLGTDTQYF; CDR3nt: TGTGCCAGCAGCCCCAGGGGATTAGGCACAGATACGCAGTATTTT
d_gene: NA; abundance: NA; len: 15; v_gene: TRBV12-2; j_gene: TRBJ1-3; CDR3aa: CASHMTGGRGNTIYF; CDR3nt: TGTGCAAGTCACATGACAGGGGGACGTGGAAACACCATATATTTT
d_gene: NA; abundance: NA; len: 13; v_gene: TRBV5-1; j_gene: TRBJ2-7; CDR3aa: CASREQPLGEQYF; CDR3nt: TGCGCCAGCCGGGAACAGCCTTTGGGTGAGCAGTACTTC
d_gene: TRBD2; abundance: NA; len: 15; v_gene: TRBV11-2; j_gene: TRBJ2-1; CDR3aa: CASSQRLAWRDEQFF; CDR3nt: TGTGCCAGCAGCCAGCGACTAGCGTGGCGGGATGAGCAGTTCTTC
d_gene: TRBD1; abundance: NA; len: 14; v_gene: TRBV7-2; j_gene: TRBJ1-1; CDR3aa: CASSLRQGGAEAFF; CDR3nt: TGTGCCAGCAGCCTCCGACAGGGGGGCGCTGAAGCTTTCTTT
d_gene: NA; abundance: NA; len: 20; v_gene: TRBV5-5; j_gene: TRBJ1-1; CDR3aa: CASRTLGPASGGSVNTEAFF; CDR3nt: TGTGCCAGCAGGACTCTCGGACCTGCCTCCGGGGGGTCGGTGAACACTGAAGCTTTCTTT
d_gene: NA; abundance: NA; len: 14; v_gene: TRBV10-3; j_gene: TRBJ2-1; CDR3aa: CAISESTSANEQFF; CDR3nt: TGTGCCATCAGTGAGTCGACATCGGCAAATGAGCAGTTCTTC
d_gene: NA; abundance: NA; len: 14; v_gene: TRBV10-3; j_gene: TRBJ1-5; CDR3aa: CAISGRGGNQPQHF; CDR3nt: TGTGCCATCAGTGGTCGGGGTGGCAATCAGCCCCAGCATTTT
d_gene: TRBD1; abundance: NA; len: 15; v_gene: TRBV24-1; j_gene: TRBJ2-7; CDR3aa: CATSDYRTGAYEQYF; CDR3nt: TGTGCCACCAGTGATTACCGCACAGGGGCCTACGAGCAGTACTTC
d_gene: TRBD1; abundance: NA; len: 14; v_gene: TRBV6-5; j_gene: TRBJ2-2; CDR3aa: CASSRTGLAGELFF; CDR3nt: TGTGCCAGCAGCCGGACAGGGTTGGCCGGGGAGCTGTTTTTT
d_gene: NA; abundance: NA; len: 11; v_gene: TRBV5-1; j_gene: TRBJ2-7; CDR3aa: CASSASREQYF; CDR3nt: TGCGCCAGCAGCGCTTCTAGAGAGCAGTACTTC
d_gene: NA; abundance: NA; len: 13; v_gene: TRBV7-9; j_gene: TRBJ1-2; CDR3aa: CASSFKQDYGYTF; CDR3nt: TGTGCCAGCAGCTTCAAACAGGACTATGGCTACACCTTC
d_gene: NA; abundance: NA; len: 16; v_gene: TRBV28; j_gene: TRBJ2-6; CDR3aa: CASSSIESSGANVLTF; CDR3nt: TGTGCCAGCAGTTCGATTGAGAGCTCTGGGGCCAACGTCCTGACTTTC
d_gene: TRBD1; abundance: NA; len: 16; v_gene: TRBV5-6; j_gene: TRBJ1-1; CDR3aa: CASSPRDSLMNTEAFF; CDR3nt: TGTGCCAGCAGCCCGAGGGACAGTCTTATGAACACTGAAGCTTTCTTT
d_gene: TRBD2; abundance: NA; len: 15; v_gene: TRBV6-5; j_gene: TRBJ2-3; CDR3aa: CASRPSLAGTDTQYF; CDR3nt: TGTGCCAGCAGACCTTCACTAGCGGGCACAGATACGCAGTATTTT
d_gene: TRBD2; abundance: NA; len: 13; v_gene: TRBV30; j_gene: TRBJ2-3; CDR3aa: CAWSVVGGNTQYF; CDR3nt: TGTGCCTGGAGTGTTGTCGGGGGGAACACGCAGTATTTT
d_gene: NA; abundance: NA; len: 12; v_gene: TRBV11-1; j_gene: TRBJ2-7; CDR3aa: CASSFDSYEQYF; CDR3nt: TGTGCCAGCAGCTTCGACAGCTACGAGCAGTACTTC
d_gene: NA; abundance: NA; len: 14; v_gene: TRBV2; j_gene: TRBJ2-1; CDR3aa: CASSEALLRQGQLF; CDR3nt: TGTGCCAGCAGTGAAGCATTACTACGGCAGGGGCAACTCTTC
d_gene: NA; abundance: few; len: 13; v_gene: TRBV24-1; j_gene: TRBJ1-2; CDR3aa: CATSEAATYGYTF; CDR3nt: TGTGCCACCAGTGAGGCGGCTACCTATGGCTACACCTTC
d_gene: TRBD2; abundance: NA; len: 17; v_gene: TRBV4-2; j_gene: TRBJ2-1; CDR3aa: CASSSKVAGGPYNEQFF; CDR3nt: TGTGCCAGCAGTTCGAAGGTAGCGGGAGGCCCCTACAATGAGCAGTTCTTC
d_gene: TRBD1; abundance: NA; len: 15; v_gene: TRBV4-1; j_gene: TRBJ2-1; CDR3aa: CASRSSQGAWNEQFF; CDR3nt: TGCGCCAGCAGGTCCAGCCAGGGGGCTTGGAATGAGCAGTTCTTC
d_gene: NA; abundance: NA; len: 14; v_gene: TRBV2; j_gene: TRBJ1-5; CDR3aa: CASSDNTVNQPQHF; CDR3nt: TGTGCCAGCAGCGACAACACCGTAAATCAGCCCCAGCATTTT
d_gene: NA; abundance: NA; len: 14; v_gene: TRBV27; j_gene: TRBJ2-7; CDR3aa: CASSERQGSYEQYF; CDR3nt: TGTGCCAGCAGCGAAAGGCAGGGTTCATACGAGCAGTACTTC
d_gene: NA; abundance: NA; len: 16; v_gene: TRBV7-6; j_gene: TRBJ2-2; CDR3aa: CASSPSPGGYTGELFF; CDR3nt: TGTGCCAGCAGCCCCAGCCCCGGGGGATACACCGGGGAGCTGTTTTTT
d_gene: NA; abundance: few; len: 14; v_gene: TRBV5-1; j_gene: TRBJ2-5; CDR3aa: CASSHRVREETQYF; CDR3nt: TGCGCCAGCAGCCACAGGGTCCGGGAAGAGACCCAGTACTTC
d_gene: NA; abundance: medium-sized; len: 14; v_gene: TRBV19; j_gene: TRBJ2-1; CDR3aa: CASSIVEGSYEQFF; CDR3nt: TGTGCCAGTAGCATTGTGGAGGGCAGCTATGAGCAGTTCTTC
d_gene: TRBD2; abundance: NA; len: 15; v_gene: TRBV7-9; j_gene: TRBJ2-7; CDR3aa: CASSLPGREGLEQYF; CDR3nt: TGTGCCAGCAGCCTCCCTGGGCGGGAGGGCCTCGAGCAGTACTTC
d_gene: NA; abundance: NA; len: 16; v_gene: TRBV5-1; j_gene: TRBJ2-7; CDR3aa: CASSLGQTTSTHEQYF; CDR3nt: TGCGCCAGCAGCTTGGGACAGACAACCTCAACCCACGAGCAGTACTTC
d_gene: TRBD1; abundance: NA; len: 13; v_gene: TRBV3-1/TRBV3-2; j_gene: TRBJ2-7; CDR3aa: CASSQARGLEQYF; CDR3nt: TGTGCCAGCAGCCAAGCCAGGGGGCTTGAGCAGTACTTC
d_gene: TRBD2; abundance: NA; len: 15; v_gene: TRBV10-3; j_gene: TRBJ2-2; CDR3aa: CAIRPGLARTGELFF; CDR3nt: TGTGCCATCAGGCCGGGACTAGCGCGAACCGGGGAGCTGTTTTTT
d_gene: TRBD2; abundance: few; len: 14; v_gene: TRBV6-5; j_gene: TRBJ2-7; CDR3aa: CASSKSGGVYEQYF; CDR3nt: TGTGCCAGCAGTAAATCCGGGGGGGTCTACGAGCAGTACTTC
d_gene: NA; abundance: NA; len: 13; v_gene: TRBV21-1; j_gene: TRBJ2-2; CDR3aa: CATQGSNTGELFF; CDR3nt: TGTGCCACCCAGGGGTCTAACACCGGGGAGCTGTTTTTT
d_gene: TRBD2; abundance: once; len: 14; v_gene: TRBV2; j_gene: TRBJ2-7; CDR3aa: CASSELLAEGEQYF; CDR3nt: TGTGCCAGCAGTGAACTACTAGCGGAGGGGGAGCAGTACTTC
d_gene: NA; abundance: NA; len: 16; v_gene: TRBV2; j_gene: TRBJ1-6; CDR3aa: CASSDGQRSYNSPLHF; CDR3nt: TGTGCCAGCAGTGATGGCCAGCGCTCCTATAATTCACCCCTCCACTTT
d_gene: NA; abundance: NA; len: 18; v_gene: TRBV11-2; j_gene: TRBJ1-6; CDR3aa: CASSPRRTADSYNSPLHF; CDR3nt: TGTGCCAGCAGCCCTAGACGGACAGCCGACTCCTATAATTCACCCCTCCACTTT
d_gene: NA; abundance: few; len: 13; v_gene: TRBV7-9; j_gene: TRBJ2-7; CDR3aa: CASSLAGGYEQYF; CDR3nt: TGTGCCAGCAGCTTAGCCGGGGGTTACGAGCAGTACTTC
d_gene: TRBD1; abundance: NA; len: 15; v_gene: TRBV5-1; j_gene: TRBJ1-4; CDR3aa: CASSRGQGTNEKLFF; CDR3nt: TGCGCCAGCAGCCGGGGACAGGGAACTAATGAAAAACTGTTTTTT
d_gene: NA; abundance: once; len: 13; v_gene: TRBV6-5; j_gene: TRBJ1-4; CDR3aa: CASSRGLNEKLFF; CDR3nt: TGTGCCAGCAGTAGGGGGTTAAATGAAAAACTGTTTTTT
d_gene: NA; abundance: NA; len: 13; v_gene: TRBV12-3/TRBV12-4; j_gene: TRBJ1-5; CDR3aa: CASRRGREQPQHF; CDR3nt: TGTGCCAGCAGGAGGGGCCGGGAGCAGCCCCAGCATTTT